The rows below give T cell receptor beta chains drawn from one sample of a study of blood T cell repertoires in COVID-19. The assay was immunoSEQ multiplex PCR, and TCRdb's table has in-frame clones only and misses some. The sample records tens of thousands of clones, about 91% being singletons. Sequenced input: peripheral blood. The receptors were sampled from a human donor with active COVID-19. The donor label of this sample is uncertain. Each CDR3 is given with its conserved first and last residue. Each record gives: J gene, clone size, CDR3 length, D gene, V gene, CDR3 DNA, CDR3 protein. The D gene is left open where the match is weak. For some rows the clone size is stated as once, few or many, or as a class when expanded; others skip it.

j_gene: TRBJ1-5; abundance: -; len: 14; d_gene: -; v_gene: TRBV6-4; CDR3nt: TGTGCCAGCAAATCTGGGACAAACTATCAGCCCCAGCATTTT; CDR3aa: CASKSGTNYQPQHF
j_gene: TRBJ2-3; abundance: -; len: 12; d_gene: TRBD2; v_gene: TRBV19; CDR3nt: TGTGCCAGTAGCCTGACGGGGGGTACGCAGTATTTT; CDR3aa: CASSLTGGTQYF
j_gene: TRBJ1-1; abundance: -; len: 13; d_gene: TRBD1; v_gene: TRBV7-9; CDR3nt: TGTGCCAGCAGCTTACGCACAGGGGATCAAGCTTTCTTT; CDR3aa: CASSLRTGDQAFF
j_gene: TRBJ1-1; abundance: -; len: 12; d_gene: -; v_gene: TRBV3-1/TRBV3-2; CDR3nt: TGTGCCAGCAGCCATGACAGGACTGAAGCTTTCTTT; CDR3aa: CASSHDRTEAFF
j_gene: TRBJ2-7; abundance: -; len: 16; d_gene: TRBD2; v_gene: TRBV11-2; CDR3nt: TGTGCCAGCAGCTTAGATCCCCTAGCGGGGGCCTACGAGCAGTACTTC; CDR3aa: CASSLDPLAGAYEQYF
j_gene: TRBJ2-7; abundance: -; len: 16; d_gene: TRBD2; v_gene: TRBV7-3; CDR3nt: TGTGCCAGCAGCTTATCTGGGGGGGAACTTCACTACGAGCAGTACTTC; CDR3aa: CASSLSGGELHYEQYF
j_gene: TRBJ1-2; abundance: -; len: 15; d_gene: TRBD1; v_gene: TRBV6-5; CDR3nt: TGTGCCAGCAGTTCCCGGGACAGGGGGCGGAGTGGCTACACCTTC; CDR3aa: CASSSRDRGRSGYTF
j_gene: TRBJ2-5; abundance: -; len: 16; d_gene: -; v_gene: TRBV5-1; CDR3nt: TGCGCCAGCAGCTCCCCCGGTGCGGCTAGCGAAGAGACCCAGTACTTC; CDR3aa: CASSSPGAASEETQYF
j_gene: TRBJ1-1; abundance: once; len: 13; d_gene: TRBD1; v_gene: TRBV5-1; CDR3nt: TGCGCCAGCAGCCCTGGACAGGTCCCTGAAGCTTTCTTT; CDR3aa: CASSPGQVPEAFF
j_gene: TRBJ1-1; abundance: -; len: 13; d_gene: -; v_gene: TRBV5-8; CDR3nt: TGTGCCAGCAGCTTGGACAGGAACACTGAAGCTTTCTTT; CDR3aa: CASSLDRNTEAFF
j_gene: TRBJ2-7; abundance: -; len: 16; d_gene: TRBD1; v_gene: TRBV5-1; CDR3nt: TGCGCCAGCAGCTACCGGGACAGGGAGTTTAGCTACGAGCAGTACTTC; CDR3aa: CASSYRDREFSYEQYF
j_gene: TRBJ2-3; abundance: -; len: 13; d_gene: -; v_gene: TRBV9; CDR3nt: TGTGCCAGCAGCGTAGGGGGCCCAGATACGCAGTATTTT; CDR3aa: CASSVGGPDTQYF
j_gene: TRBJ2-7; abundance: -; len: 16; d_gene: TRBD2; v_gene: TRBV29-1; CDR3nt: TGCAGCGTTACCCCCACTAGCGGCACCTCCTCCTACGAGCAGTACTTC; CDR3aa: CSVTPTSGTSSYEQYF
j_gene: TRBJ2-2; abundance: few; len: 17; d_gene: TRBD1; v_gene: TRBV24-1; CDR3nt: TGTGCCACCAGTGAACACTGGACAGGGGGTGACACCGGGGAGCTGTTTTTT; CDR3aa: CATSEHWTGGDTGELFF
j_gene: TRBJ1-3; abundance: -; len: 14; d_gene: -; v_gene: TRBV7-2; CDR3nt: TGTGCCAGCAGCTTAGGCGAGTACTCGCACACCATATATTTT; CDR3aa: CASSLGEYSHTIYF
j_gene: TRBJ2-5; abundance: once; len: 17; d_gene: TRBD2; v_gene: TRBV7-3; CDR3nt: TGTGCCAGCTTCTGGACTAGCGGGGGGGCTCAAGATGCGACCCAGTACTTC; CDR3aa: CASFWTSGGAQDATQYF
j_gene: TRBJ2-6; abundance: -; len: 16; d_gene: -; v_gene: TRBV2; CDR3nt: TGTGCCAGCACCAAAGGGAGGTTAGGGGGGGCCAACGTCCTGACTTTC; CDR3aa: CASTKGRLGGANVLTF
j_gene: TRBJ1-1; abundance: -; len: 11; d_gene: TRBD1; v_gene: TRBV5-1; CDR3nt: TGCGCCAGCAGCGCGGGACAGGGAGCTTTCTTT; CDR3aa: CASSAGQGAFF
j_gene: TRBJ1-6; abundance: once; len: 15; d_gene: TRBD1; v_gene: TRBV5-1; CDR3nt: TGCGCCAGCAGCCTAGGGGACAGTGATAATTCACCCCTCCACTTT; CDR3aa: CASSLGDSDNSPLHF
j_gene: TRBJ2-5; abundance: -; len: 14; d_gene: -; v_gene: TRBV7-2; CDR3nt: TGTGCCAGCAGCGCGGGGGCATTGAGAGAGACCCAGTACTTC; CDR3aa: CASSAGALRETQYF
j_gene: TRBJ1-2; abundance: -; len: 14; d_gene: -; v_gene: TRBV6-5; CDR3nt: TGTGCCAGCAGTTACGGTGGACAGAACTATGGCTACACCTTC; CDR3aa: CASSYGGQNYGYTF
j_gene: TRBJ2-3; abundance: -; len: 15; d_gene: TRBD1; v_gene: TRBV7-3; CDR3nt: TGTGCCAGCAGCTTAACGGACAGGGGGGGAGATACGCAGTATTTT; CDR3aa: CASSLTDRGGDTQYF
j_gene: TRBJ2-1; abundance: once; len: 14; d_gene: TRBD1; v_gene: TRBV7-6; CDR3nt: TGTGCCAGCAGCCCATCAACAGGGGACAATGAGCAGTTCTTC; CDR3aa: CASSPSTGDNEQFF
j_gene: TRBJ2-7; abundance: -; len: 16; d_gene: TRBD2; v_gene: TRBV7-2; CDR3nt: TGTGCCAGCGGCACTAGCGGGGGGCCCTTGGGGCTCGAGCAGTACTTC; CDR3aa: CASGTSGGPLGLEQYF